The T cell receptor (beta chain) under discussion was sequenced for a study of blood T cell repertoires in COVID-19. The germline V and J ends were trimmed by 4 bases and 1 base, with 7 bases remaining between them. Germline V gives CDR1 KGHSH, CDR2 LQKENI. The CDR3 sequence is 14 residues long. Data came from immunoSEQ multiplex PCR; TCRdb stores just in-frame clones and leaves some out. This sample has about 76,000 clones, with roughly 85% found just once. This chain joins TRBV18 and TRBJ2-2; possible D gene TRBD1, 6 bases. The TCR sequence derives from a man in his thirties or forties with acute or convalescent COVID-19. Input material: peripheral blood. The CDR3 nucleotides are TGTGCCAGCTCACTGGGACAGAACACCGGGGAGCTGTTTTTT. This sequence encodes CASSLGQNTGELFF.